This T cell receptor beta chain was recovered during a study of tumor and adjacent non-tumor tissue in lung cancer. Looked up from germline, CDR1 is SGHTA and CDR2 is FQGTGA. The CDR3 runs 15 residues. The template was RNA from unsorted bulk tissue. Newly diagnosed lung cancer patients had thoracic surgery in China, August–November 2014, without prior chemotherapy. Comments on this clonotype: A read error may produce the germline difference seen at one junction end.

TCRbeta libraries were built with three rounds of nested PCR, modified from ARM-PCR. TCRdb fed the multiplex PCR reads into MiXCR, producing one record per CDR3 protein. The sample includes about 200,000 distinct CDR3 sequences, 71% of them seen just once. This clonotype was sampled from a man aged 55 to 70 with non-small cell lung cancer. The sequenced material came from lung tumor tissue. The V and J genes are TRBV7-3 and TRBJ2-3; 12 bases are shared with TRBD2. The CDR3 nucleotides are TGTGCCTGCAGCCTACTAGCGGGGGGAGGAGATACGCAGTATTTT. It is translated as CACSLLAGGGDTQYF.